This T cell receptor (beta chain) was identified in a study of T cell responses to AZD1222 COVID-19 vaccine. Study observations and caveats: The study sampled repertoires only after the peak T cell response. CD4 TCRs covered the whole spike, strongest at regions 160-218 and 743-854.

Germline assignment: CDR1 SGHNT and CDR2 YENEEA. The V and J ends lost 5 bases and 7 bases respectively, with 9 bases between them. This CDR3 has 12 residues. In regard to this clone: The antigen is unknown.

Using immunoSEQ multiplex PCR, the repertoire was profiled, and TCRdb retains in-frame clones only, with some absent. The sample shows about 150,000 clones, roughly 88% of them seen only once. V is TRBV11-3 and J is TRBJ2-1; D is possibly TRBD2 (5 bases). The sample consisted of peripheral blood, taken 28 days after the second dose of the MenACWY control vaccine. The receptor's source is an adult who received the MenACWY meningococcal vaccine as a control. CDR3 DNA sequence: TGTGCCAGCAGCCCCCGGGATAATGAGCAGTTCTTC. It codes for CASSPRDNEQFF.